This entry lists 10 T cell receptor beta chains sequenced from one sample in a study of T cell responses to AZD1222 COVID-19 vaccine (dated by TCRdb to the early 2020s). Sample time point, as interpreted from the label and publication: about 28 days (+/-7) after the second vaccine dose. The library relied on the immunoSEQ multiplex PCR assay. This is the immuneACCESS table as TCRdb keeps it, with only in-frame sequences that have V and J called. A part of the clones is gone; compared with another copy, unresolved V genes explain less than half, and the rest is unexplained. In this sample the table shows fewer than 150,000 clones, around 93% of which occur a single time. The ten top clones hold more than 4.5% of the sample. The material sequenced was peripheral blood, taken 28 days after the second AZD1222 dose. The receptors were gathered from an adult who received the AZD1222 COVID-19 vaccine.

The chain carries TRBV2 and TRBJ1-2; 7 bases fit TRBD1. Per germline, CDR1 SNHLY and CDR2 FYNNEI. The J segment lost 3 bases and the V segment lost 4 bases, leaving 11 bases of the junction unmatched. This CDR3 has 16 residues. In DNA, the CDR3 is TGTGCCAGCAGTGCCGGAGGGGGCAGCGGGGACTATGGCTACACCTTC. Its protein is CASSAGGGSGDYGYTF.

V usage is TRBV18 and J usage is TRBJ1-1, with 7 bases lining up with TRBD1. V gave up 5 bases and J gave up 1 base; unmatched junction bases: 4. Germline loops: CDR1 KGHSH, CDR2 LQKENI. The CDR3 covers 14 residues. The DNA for the CDR3 is TGTGCCAGCTCAATCGGGACAGAGAACACTGAAGCTTTCTTT. The encoded protein is CASSIGTENTEAFF.

This chain joins TRBV6-7 and TRBJ2-3, with 15 bases aligning to TRBD2. TRBV6-7 is designated an ORF whose function remains uncertain. The CDR3 is 16 amino acids. Trimming removed 5 bases from V and 3 bases from J; junction bases left unmatched: 3. CDR3 in DNA: TGTGCCAGCAGTCGTGGGACTAGCGGGAGGACAGATACGCAGTATTTT. Amino acids: CASSRGTSGRTDTQYF.

The CDR3 loop is CASSEGGASGNTIYF. The CDR3 nucleotides read TGTGCCAGCAGTGAAGGGGGCGCATCCGGAAACACCATATATTTT. The gene calls are TRBV6-1 and TRBJ1-3, with D perhaps matching TRBD1 (5 bases). The CDR3 contains 15 residues. Trimming removed 1 base from V and 4 bases from J, with 11 bases in between. Germline assignment: CDR1 MNHNS and CDR2 SASEGT.

J is TRBJ1-3 and V is TRBV7-2, with 8 bases fitting TRBD1. Losses at the gene ends were 4 bases for V and 2 bases for J; bases not matched to a gene: 4. The CDR3 spans 15 residues. CDR1 is SGHTA, CDR2 FQGNSA, per germline. Here the CDR3 DNA reads TGTGCCAGCAGCTCTGACAGGGGCACTGGAAACACCATATATTTT. Its protein product is CASSSDRGTGNTIYF.

The chain is built from TRBV19 and TRBJ1-1; D is ambiguous. The ends were cut back, 6 bases at V and 5 bases at J, with 10 bases in the middle. There are 12 residues in the CDR3. CDR1 LNHDA and CDR2 SQIVND come from the germline V gene (reference sequence). CDR3 loop: CASSVVGTEAFF. DNA of the CDR3: TGTGCCAGTAGCGTGGTAGGGACTGAAGCTTTCTTT.

This clone was found many times. CDR3 protein: CASSRFGGGRQPQHF. In DNA form, the CDR3 reads TGTGCCAGCAGCCGTTTCGGGGGGGGTCGTCAGCCCCAGCATTTT. The chain joins TRBV27 to TRBJ1-5; a possible D gene is TRBD1 (5 bases). CDR1 is MNHEY and CDR2 is SMNVEV in the germline V gene (reference sequence). This CDR3 is 15 amino acids long. The V end was cut by 6 bases, the J end by 6 bases, with 18 bases between.

V is TRBV21-1 and J is TRBJ1-5; the D call TRBD1 from the table was never checked on the DNA. TRBV21-1 is reported as a pseudogene. This CDR3 is 16 amino acids long. The CDR3 sequence: CASSKAPRGHSQPQHF. In nucleotides, the CDR3 is TGTGCCAGCAGCAAAGCGCCTAGGGGTCATTCTCAGCCCCAGCATTTT.

J is TRBJ2-1 and V is TRBV11-2, with D unclear. The length of the CDR3 is 14 residues. Trimming left V 2 bases short and J 2 bases short, with 7 bases between. Germline V gene sequence: CDR1 SGHAT, CDR2 FQNNGV. CDR3 bases: TGTGCCAGCAGCTTAATGGGCACCTACAATGAGCAGTTCTTC. Protein sequence: CASSLMGTYNEQFF.

This sequence joins TRBV5-1 and TRBJ2-1, with 10 bases fitting TRBD1. J was trimmed by 9 bases and V by 3 bases; bases with no gene match: 6. CDR1 is SGHRS, CDR2 YFSETQ, per germline. The CDR3 runs to 14 residues. CDR3 bases: TGCGCCAGCAGCTCCGGACAGGGGGGCTTTGAGCAGTTCTTC. This translates into CASSSGQGGFEQFF.